The source of this T cell receptor beta chain is a study of breast tumors, draining lymph nodes, adjacent tissues. TCRdb reanalysed the multiplex PCR reads using MiXCR and keeps one entry per CDR3 protein. Of roughly 70,000 distinct CDR3 sequences listed, 43% are singletons. In germline, CDR1 is SGHKS, CDR2 YYEKEE (reference sequence). The length of the CDR3 is 14 residues. Trimming took off 2 bases at V and 0 bases at J, with 5 bases between the two ends. As regards this clonotype: Its antigen is unidentified.

Overall study results and limits: Tumor T cell lymph node origin was a supported hypothesis, not proven. Data fit most tumor T cells coming from lymph node, expanding in tumor. Tumor repertoires ranked between lymph nodes and nontumor tissue in diversity, with V and J gene preferences. Compared with basal-like, luminal-like tumors shared significantly more repertoire with nontumor tissue.

The TCR originated in a female donor with breast cancer. Some clones in this sample may be carry-over from other donors' samples. The specimen was breast tumor tissue. The chain joins TRBV5-5 to TRBJ2-2, with D uncertain. The CDR3 protein is CASSFSANTGELFF. The DNA of the CDR3 is TGTGCCAGCAGCTTTTCGGCGAACACCGGGGAGCTGTTTTTT.